This T cell receptor beta chain was observed in a study of early T cells in non-severe SARS-CoV-2 infection. Study as a whole: Chains stayed unpaired after sequencing of bulk RNA from unsorted whole blood.

Study-level findings and limits: VDJdb matching, biased toward anti-spike CD8 responses, missed private and CD4 specificities.

Unique molecular identifier tags were affixed to discrete cDNA molecules. Using its own MiXCR run on the 5' RACE reads, TCRdb lists one record per CDR3 protein. This sample has more than 65,000 distinct CDR3 sequences, with about 13% found just once. Turning to this clonotype: Its antigen is not known.

V shed 6 bases and J shed 5 bases, with 16 bases lying between them. Looked up from germline, CDR1 is ENHRY and CDR2 is SYGVKD. This CDR3 has 14 amino acids. The TCR originated in an adult who was a healthcare worker with PCR-confirmed SARS-CoV-2 infection or an uninfected control (not recorded which). The specimen was whole blood. The chain carries TRBV10-3 and TRBJ2-5, with D possibly being TRBD2 (6 bases). In DNA form, the CDR3 reads TGTGCCATCAGAAAGGTCAGAAGCGGGGAGACCCAGTACTTC. This translates into CAIRKVRSGETQYF.